This entry lists 32 T cell receptor beta chains sequenced from one sample in a study of T cells in Graves' hyperthyroidism and ophthalmopathy. Researchers amplified the TCR beta CDR3 regions from RNA transcripts. TCR CDR3 underwent first-round RT-PCR with the HTBI primer set. Using its own MiXCR run on the multiplex PCR reads, TCRdb lists one record per CDR3 protein. The table lists approximately 690,000 distinct CDR3 sequences, less than 25% of them singletons, with 34% in the top ten. Sequencing used blood. The receptors stem from a man aged 30-40 years with Graves' ophthalmopathy.

This clonotype was observed a handful of times. The J gene is TRBJ2-7, the V gene TRBV5-1; D may be TRBD1 (6 bases). V lost 2 bases to trimming and J lost 4 bases, with 13 bases between them. CDR3 size: 14 residues. CDR1 is SGHRS, CDR2 YFSETQ, per germline. CDR3 amino acids: CASSLQGELYEQYF. DNA of the CDR3: TGCGCCAGCAGCTTACAGGGAGAGTTGTACGAGCAGTACTTC.

This clonotype was seen many times. The rearrangement uses TRBV20-1 and TRBJ1-1, with D hard to call. Germline CDR1 DFQATT, CDR2 SNEGSKA (reference sequence). The CDR3 spans 14 residues. Trimming removed 2 bases at V and 1 base at J, with 11 bases between. The DNA for the CDR3 is TGCAGTGCTAGATCCCCCCCGGGGAACACTGAAGCTTTCTTT. It encodes CSARSPPGNTEAFF.

The chain recombines TRBV24-1 with TRBJ2-5; maybe TRBD2 (5 bases). The CDR3 has 14 residues. Trimming stripped 4 bases from V and 4 bases from J, with 12 bases between. Germline CDR1 KGHDR, CDR2 SFDVKD. The CDR3 sequence is CATSERGLGETQYF. The CDR3 region has the DNA TGTGCCACCAGTGAACGAGGGCTTGGAGAGACCCAGTACTTC.

This clonotype has ten or more counts. The chain joins TRBV2 to TRBJ2-5; 9 bases fit TRBD1. The V gene end was trimmed by 1 base and the J gene end by 6 bases; junction bases not matched to a gene: 6. The CDR3 covers 15 residues. Germline V gives CDR1 SNHLY, CDR2 FYNNEI. CDR3 in amino acids: CASSEGGQGTKTQYF. DNA of the CDR3: TGTGCCAGCAGTGAAGGGGGACAGGGCACGAAGACCCAGTACTTC.

This clonotype has only a few counts. The chain joins TRBV29-1 to TRBJ1-1; D unclear. The germline V gene has CDR1 SQVTM and CDR2 ANQGSEA. V was clipped by 3 bases and J by 4 bases, with 15 bases between them. The CDR3 runs 14 residues. CDR3 in amino acids: CSVDLQATRTEAFF. The CDR3 DNA sequence: TGCAGCGTTGATCTTCAGGCTACCCGCACTGAAGCTTTCTTT.

Many counts were recorded for this clonotype. The chain joins TRBV30 to TRBJ1-1; TRBD1 is a possible D gene (5 bases). Trimming shortened V by 2 bases and J by 4 bases, and 20 bases separated the two germline ends. The CDR3 totals 16 residues. Germline CDR1 is GTSNPN and CDR2 is SVGIG (reference sequence). This CDR3 reads CAWSPLFPTAPTEAFF. In nucleotides, the CDR3 is TGTGCCTGGAGTCCACTGTTCCCGACAGCCCCCACTGAAGCTTTCTTT.

This rearrangement joins TRBV28 to TRBJ2-3; TRBD1 or TRBD2 may be the D gene (6 bases each). The CDR3 contains 14 residues. V was clipped by 3 bases and J by 2 bases, with 9 bases between them. The germline gives CDR1 MDHEN, CDR2 SYDVKM. The CDR3 DNA sequence: TGTGCCAGCAGTTTGGGGGGACACACAGATACGCAGTATTTT. Its protein is CASSLGGHTDTQYF.

This clonotype was seen more than once but under ten times. The gene calls are TRBV4-1 and TRBJ2-5; 10 bases fit TRBD2. The CDR3 loop spans 16 amino acids. Germline values: CDR1 MGHRA, CDR2 YSYEKL. Trimming at V came to 1 base and at J to 2 bases, leaving 4 bases not matched to a gene. This CDR3 is CASSQAPGLAQETQYF. DNA of the CDR3: TGCGCCAGCAGCCAAGCGCCGGGACTAGCGCAAGAGACCCAGTACTTC.

V gene TRBV4-1 combines with J gene TRBJ2-1; 9 bases align to TRBD2. Germline CDR1 and CDR2: MGHRA and YSYEKL. V was clipped by 1 base and J by 7 bases; unmatched bases: 5. CDR3 length: 15 amino acids. CDR3 coding DNA: TGCGCCAGCAGCCAAGGTATTAGCGGGAGTAATGAGCAGTTCTTC. It specifies CASSQGISGSNEQFF.

The V gene is TRBV19, the J gene TRBJ1-5; D might be TRBD1 (5 bases). Between the trimmed V and J ends, which lost 2 bases and 3 bases, there was a span of 8 bases. Germline lookup yields CDR1 LNHDA and CDR2 SQIVND (reference sequence). This CDR3 contains 14 residues. CDR3 protein: CASSIRGYNQPQHF. The CDR3 nucleotides read TGTGCCAGTAGTATACGGGGGTACAATCAGCCCCAGCATTTT.

The genes are TRBV5-4 and TRBJ1-1, with 8 bases matching TRBD1. J lost 4 bases, V lost 4 bases, and 6 bases had no gene match. The CDR3 length is 14 residues. In germline, CDR1 is SGHNT, CDR2 YYREEE (reference sequence). CDR3 region: CASSGGQGTTEAFF. The CDR3 nucleotides are TGTGCCAGCAGCGGAGGACAGGGTACCACTGAAGCTTTCTTT.

The chain employs TRBV25-1 and TRBJ2-3, with TRBD2 matching over 11 bases. CDR1 MGHDK and CDR2 SYGVNS come from the germline V gene. Losses at the gene ends were 6 bases for V and 5 bases for J; bases not matched to a gene: 10. The length of the CDR3 is 16 residues. The CDR3 DNA is TGTGCCAGCAGCGGGATAGCGGGAGGGCCGAGAGATACGCAGTATTTT. Residues: CASSGIAGGPRDTQYF.

This chain connects TRBV27 to TRBJ2-3; possible D gene TRBD2, 5 bases. Between the trimmed V and J ends, which lost 4 bases and 4 bases, there was a span of 15 bases. This CDR3 spans 15 amino acids. The germline V gene has CDR1 MNHEY and CDR2 SMNVEV (reference sequence). This chain's CDR3 is CASSSTSIGADTQYF. In DNA, the CDR3 is TGTGCCAGCAGTTCCACTAGTATAGGCGCAGATACGCAGTATTTT.

The chain links TRBV18 to TRBJ2-7; no reliable D call. This CDR3 is built from 14 residues. From germline, CDR1 is KGHSH and CDR2 LQKENI. The V gene lost 1 base and the J gene lost 2 bases, with 9 bases spanning the gap. Here the CDR3 reads CASSPRSAPYEQYF. The CDR3 DNA follows: TGTGCCAGCTCACCACGGAGCGCCCCCTACGAGCAGTACTTC.

In its sample, this clonotype was seen a few times. J is TRBJ2-1 and V is TRBV30; D possibly corresponds to TRBD2 (6 bases). V gave up 2 bases and J gave up 3 bases, with 14 bases separating them. The CDR3 runs to 15 residues. The V gene's germline CDR1 is GTSNPN and CDR2 SVGIG (reference sequence). The DNA for the CDR3 is TGTGCCTGGAGTCTCCGGGGGAAGGTCTACAATGAGCAGTTCTTC. It translates to CAWSLRGKVYNEQFF.

As to this clonotype: A much larger clone lies a single base off, so this may be a read error. The rearrangement links TRBV5-1 to TRBJ2-7; D is undetermined. This CDR3 spans 15 amino acids. Germline assignment: CDR1 SGHRS and CDR2 YFSETQ. The V and J ends lost 0 bases and 0 bases respectively, with 10 bases between them. CDR3 nucleotide sequence: TGCGCCAGCAGCTTGGGGCACAGTCCCTCCTACGAGCAGTACTTC. This gives the protein CASSLGHSPSYEQYF.

V and J are TRBV7-3 and TRBJ2-2; no definite D call. The CDR3 extends over 14 amino acids. The germline V and J ends were trimmed by 6 bases and 0 bases, with 8 bases remaining between them. The germline V gene encodes CDR1 SGHTA and CDR2 FQGTGA. CDR3 sequence: CASRNGPNTGELFF. The CDR3 nucleotides read TGTGCCAGCAGGAACGGGCCGAACACCGGGGAGCTGTTTTTT.

In its sample, this clonotype was seen a few times. The chain carries TRBV19 and TRBJ1-1, with a tentative D call TRBD1 (5 bases). The germline V gene has CDR1 LNHDA and CDR2 SQIVND (reference sequence). The CDR3 totals 13 residues. V lost 7 bases, J lost 1 base, and 10 bases lay in between. The CDR3 here is CASTPGTNTEAFF. CDR3 sequence (DNA): TGTGCCAGTACTCCCGGGACGAACACTGAAGCTTTCTTT.

This chain joins TRBV28 and TRBJ1-4, with D unclear. The V end was cut by 5 bases, the J end by 7 bases, with 14 bases between. CDR1 MDHEN and CDR2 SYDVKM come from the germline V gene. The CDR3 is 14 amino acids. Written as DNA, the CDR3 is TGTGCCAGCAGTCCCCGAGTGCCGGGTGAAAAACTGTTTTTT. It translates to CASSPRVPGEKLFF.

The sample holds a few counts of this clonotype. This chain joins TRBV7-9 and TRBJ2-1; the match to TRBD2 covers 9 bases. The germline V gene has CDR1 SEHNR and CDR2 FQNEAQ (reference sequence). The V and J ends lost 5 bases and 7 bases, in that order; junction bases with no gene match: 9. This CDR3 has 15 amino acids. The CDR3 loop reads CASSHQSAGGNEQFF. CDR3 sequence (DNA): TGTGCCAGCAGCCACCAGAGTGCGGGAGGGAATGAGCAGTTCTTC. Variable domain in full (rest from reference TRBV7-9 and TRBJ2-1): DTGVSQNPRHKITKRGQNVTFRCDPISEHNRLYWYRQTLGQGPEFLTYFQNEAQLEKSRLLSDRFSAERPKGSFSTLEIQRTEQGDSAMYLCASSHQSAGGNEQFFGPGTRLTVL.

The chain combines TRBV20-1 with TRBJ2-1; 9 bases line up with TRBD2. This CDR3 is 13 amino acids long. J was trimmed by 7 bases and V by 7 bases; bases with no gene match: 8. In germline, CDR1 is DFQATT, CDR2 SNEGSKA (reference sequence). This chain's CDR3 is CSVPGLASNEQFF. The CDR3, as DNA: TGCAGTGTCCCGGGACTAGCATCGAATGAGCAGTTCTTC.

J is TRBJ2-1 and V is TRBV13; no firm D call. The germline V gene has CDR1 PRHDT and CDR2 FYEKMQ (reference sequence). The germline V and J ends were trimmed by 8 bases and 0 bases, with 11 bases remaining between them. The CDR3 sequence is 14 residues long. The CDR3 loop is CASSEEISYNEQFF. As DNA, the CDR3 is TGTGCCAGCTCAGAGGAGATCTCCTACAATGAGCAGTTCTTC.

This clonotype has a handful of counts. The rearrangement joins TRBV7-2 to TRBJ2-7; 12 bases align to TRBD2. With 3 bases clipped from V and 6 bases from J, the junction kept 3 bases outside the gene matches. Germline V gives CDR1 SGHTA, CDR2 FQGNSA. The CDR3 length is 14 residues. The CDR3 bases are TGTGCCAGCAGCTTGCTAGCGGGAGGGCTCGAGCAGTACTTC. Protein sequence: CASSLLAGGLEQYF.

This chain uses TRBV20-1 with TRBJ1-5; TRBD1 matches at 7 bases. Germline loops: CDR1 DFQATT, CDR2 SNEGSKA (reference sequence). The V segment lost 4 bases and the J segment 3 bases; nucleotides outside the gene matches: 9. This CDR3 has 15 residues. This CDR3 reads CSATRPGTDNQPQHF. Here the CDR3 DNA reads TGCAGTGCTACCCGACCCGGGACAGACAATCAGCCCCAGCATTTT.

The table lists this clonotype with many counts. V usage is TRBV7-2 and J usage is TRBJ2-1; D gene uncertain. The V end was cut by 3 bases, the J end by 6 bases, with 12 bases between. Germline V gene sequence: CDR1 SGHTA, CDR2 FQGNSA. The CDR3 covers 14 residues. CDR3 amino acids: CASSLVTVRNEQFF. CDR3 DNA sequence: TGTGCCAGCAGCTTGGTTACGGTTCGCAATGAGCAGTTCTTC.

Many counts were recorded for this clonotype. V usage is TRBV6-1 and J usage is TRBJ1-1; D unresolved. V gave up 6 bases and J gave up 4 bases, with 12 bases separating them. This CDR3 has 13 amino acids. Germline V CDR1 and CDR2: MNHNS, SASEGT. Written as DNA, the CDR3 is TGTGCCAGCAGAACCGGCCGGAGCACTGAAGCTTTCTTT. Its translation: CASRTGRSTEAFF.

This clonotype appeared a few times. The chain is built from TRBV29-1 and TRBJ2-7; the match to TRBD1 covers 12 bases. This CDR3 contains 13 residues. Germline V gene data show CDR1 as SQVTM and CDR2 as ANQGSEA. Trimming at V came to 8 bases and at J to 7 bases, leaving 9 bases not matched to a gene. The CDR3 region is CSFRGDRGREQYF. The CDR3 coding sequence is TGCAGCTTCCGGGGGGACAGGGGGCGAGAGCAGTACTTC.

This chain joins TRBV10-3 and TRBJ2-5, with 7 nucleotides matching TRBD1. The CDR3 spans 14 residues. CDR1 is ENHRY, CDR2 SYGVKD, per germline. Trimming cost V 6 bases and J 1 base; bases outside gene matches: 5. The CDR3 is CAISPGQRQETQYF. The CDR3 DNA reads as TGTGCCATCAGCCCGGGACAGCGCCAAGAGACCCAGTACTTC.

This clonotype was seen only a few times. The rearrangement uses TRBV2 and TRBJ2-5, with D possibly being TRBD1 (5 bases). This CDR3 spans 14 amino acids. V was cut by 7 bases and J by 5 bases, with 17 bases left in between. Per germline, CDR1 SNHLY and CDR2 FYNNEI. The CDR3 loop is CASKDNLVGETQYF. The CDR3 coding sequence is TGTGCCAGCAAGGACAACCTCGTGGGGGAGACCCAGTACTTC.

This clonotype was picked up many times. The rearrangement links TRBV27 to TRBJ2-1, with 9 bases lining up with TRBD1. The CDR3 totals 14 residues. CDR1 and CDR2 from the germline V gene are MNHEY and SMNVEV (reference sequence). Trimming took 2 bases from V and 4 from J; bases not matched to a gene: 0. The CDR3 coding sequence is TGTGCCAGCAGTTTAGGGACAGGGTACAATGAGCAGTTCTTC. Residues: CASSLGTGYNEQFF.

This rearrangement joins TRBV9 to TRBJ2-2; TRBD2 matches 7 bases. Germline trimming cut 0 bases from V and 6 bases from J; bases unmatched to any gene: 11. The germline V gene has CDR1 SGDLS and CDR2 YYNGEE. The CDR3 is 17 amino acids. The CDR3 protein is CASSVVASGPNAGELFF. CDR3 nucleotide sequence: TGTGCCAGCAGCGTAGTTGCTAGCGGCCCTAACGCCGGGGAGCTGTTTTTT.

The V and J genes are TRBV24-1 and TRBJ2-1, with TRBD2 matching over 8 bases. V dropped 5 bases and J dropped 4; count of bases not matched to a gene: 12. The CDR3 length is 17 residues. Germline V CDR1 and CDR2: KGHDR, SFDVKD. In DNA form, the CDR3 reads TGTGCCACCAGTGGTGGGTCTATAGCGGGATGGTACAATGAGCAGTTCTTC. Protein: CATSGGSIAGWYNEQFF.